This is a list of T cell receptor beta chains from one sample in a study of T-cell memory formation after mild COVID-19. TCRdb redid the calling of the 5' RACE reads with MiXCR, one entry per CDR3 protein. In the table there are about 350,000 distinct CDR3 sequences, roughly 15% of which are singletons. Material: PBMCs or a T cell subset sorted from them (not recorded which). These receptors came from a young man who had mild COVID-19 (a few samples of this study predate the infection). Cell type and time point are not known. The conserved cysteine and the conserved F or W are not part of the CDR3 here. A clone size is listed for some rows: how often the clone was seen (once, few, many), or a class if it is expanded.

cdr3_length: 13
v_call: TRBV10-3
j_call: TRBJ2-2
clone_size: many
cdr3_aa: AISPGQGNTGELF

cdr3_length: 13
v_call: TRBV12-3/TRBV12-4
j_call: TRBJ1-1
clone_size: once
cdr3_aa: ASSLMGLLNTEAF

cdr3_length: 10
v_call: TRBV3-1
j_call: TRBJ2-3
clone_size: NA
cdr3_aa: ASSRGGDTQY

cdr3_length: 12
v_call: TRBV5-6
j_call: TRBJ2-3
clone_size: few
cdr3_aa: ASSLFLAPDTQY

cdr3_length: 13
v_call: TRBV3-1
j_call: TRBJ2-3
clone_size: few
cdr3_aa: ASGLAGVLTDTQY

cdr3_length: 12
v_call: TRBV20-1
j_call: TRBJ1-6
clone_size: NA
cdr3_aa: SARDWVPNSPLH

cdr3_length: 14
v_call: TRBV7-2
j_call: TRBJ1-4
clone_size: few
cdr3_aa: ASSLVLTGGNEKLF

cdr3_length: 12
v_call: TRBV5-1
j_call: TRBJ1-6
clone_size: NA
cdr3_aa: ASSRGLMDSPLH

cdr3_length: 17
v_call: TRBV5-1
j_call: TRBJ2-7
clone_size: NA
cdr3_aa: ASSLVRLPYGTACYEQY

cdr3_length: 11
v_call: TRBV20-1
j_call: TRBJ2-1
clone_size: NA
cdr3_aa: SAPLSSYNEQF

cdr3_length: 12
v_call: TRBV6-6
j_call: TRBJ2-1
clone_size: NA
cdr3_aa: ASTTRDGFNEQF

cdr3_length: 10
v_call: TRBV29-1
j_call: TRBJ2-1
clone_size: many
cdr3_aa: SASQQFNEQF

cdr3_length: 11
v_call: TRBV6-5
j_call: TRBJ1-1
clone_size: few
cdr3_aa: ASSRDPRTEAF

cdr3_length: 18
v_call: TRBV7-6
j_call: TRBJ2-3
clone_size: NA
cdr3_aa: ASSLAPPGRGELLTDTQY

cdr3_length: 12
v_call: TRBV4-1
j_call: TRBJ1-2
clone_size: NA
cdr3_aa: ASSQLVRSNGYT

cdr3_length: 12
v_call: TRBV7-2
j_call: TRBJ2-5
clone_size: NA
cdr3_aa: ASSAGPDGVAQY

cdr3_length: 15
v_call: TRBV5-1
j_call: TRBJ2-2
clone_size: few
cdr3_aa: ASSWTGLTINTGELF

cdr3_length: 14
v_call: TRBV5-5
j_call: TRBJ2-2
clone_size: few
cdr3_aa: ASSVPGGTETGELF

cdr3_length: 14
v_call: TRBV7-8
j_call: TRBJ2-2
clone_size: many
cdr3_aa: ASSTYTGLNTGELF

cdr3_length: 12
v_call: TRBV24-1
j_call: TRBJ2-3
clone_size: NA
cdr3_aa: ATGAPEATDTQY

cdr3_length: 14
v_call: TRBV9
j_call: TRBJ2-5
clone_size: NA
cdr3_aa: ASSVVGLARAETQY

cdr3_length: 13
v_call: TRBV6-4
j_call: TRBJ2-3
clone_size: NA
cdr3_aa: ASSAGTRSTDTQY

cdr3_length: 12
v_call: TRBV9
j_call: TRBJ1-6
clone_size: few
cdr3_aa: ASSLPGPSSPLH

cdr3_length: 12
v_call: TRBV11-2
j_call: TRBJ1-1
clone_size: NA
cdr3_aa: ASSLSHLNYEAF

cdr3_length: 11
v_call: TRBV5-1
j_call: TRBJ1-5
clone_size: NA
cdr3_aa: ASSFGIGQPQH

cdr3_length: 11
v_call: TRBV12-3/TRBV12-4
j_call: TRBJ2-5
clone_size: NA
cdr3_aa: ASSYWGQETQY

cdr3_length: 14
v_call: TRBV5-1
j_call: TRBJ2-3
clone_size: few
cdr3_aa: ASSGRTGGLADTQY

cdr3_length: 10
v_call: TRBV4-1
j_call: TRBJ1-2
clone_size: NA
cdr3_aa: ASYGSNYGYT

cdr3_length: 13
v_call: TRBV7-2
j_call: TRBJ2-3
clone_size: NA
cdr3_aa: ASRDRSRFADTQY

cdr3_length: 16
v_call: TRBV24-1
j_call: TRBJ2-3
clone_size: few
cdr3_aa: ATSDLGTSGGARDTQY

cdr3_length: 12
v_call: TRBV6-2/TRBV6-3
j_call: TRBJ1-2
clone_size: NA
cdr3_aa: ASAPSGPARGYT

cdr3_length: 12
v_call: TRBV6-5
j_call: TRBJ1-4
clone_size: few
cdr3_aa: ASRSRAEDEKLF

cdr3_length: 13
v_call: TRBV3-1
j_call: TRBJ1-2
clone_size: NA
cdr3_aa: ASSSFEKGHYGYT

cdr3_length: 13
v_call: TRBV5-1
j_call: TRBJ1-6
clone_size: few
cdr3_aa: ASSLGATSDSPLH

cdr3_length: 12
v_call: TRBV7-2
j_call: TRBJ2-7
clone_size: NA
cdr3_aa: ASSFGRGPYEQY

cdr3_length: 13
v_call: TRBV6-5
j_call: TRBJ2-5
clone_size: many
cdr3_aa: ASSYGQGRRETQY

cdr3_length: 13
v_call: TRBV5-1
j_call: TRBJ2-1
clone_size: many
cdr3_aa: ASGEGGDSYNEQF

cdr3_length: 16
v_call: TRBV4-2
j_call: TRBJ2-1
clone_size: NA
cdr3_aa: ASSQVAPGTSGENEQF

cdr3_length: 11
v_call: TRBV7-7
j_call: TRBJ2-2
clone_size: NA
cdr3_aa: ASSSGGAGELF

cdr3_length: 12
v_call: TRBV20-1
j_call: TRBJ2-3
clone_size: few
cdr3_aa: SARASGATDTQY

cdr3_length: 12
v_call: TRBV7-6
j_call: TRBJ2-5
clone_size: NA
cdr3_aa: ASSSAGDQETQY

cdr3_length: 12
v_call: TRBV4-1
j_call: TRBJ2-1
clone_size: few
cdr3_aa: ASSRGLAGDKQF